This note documents a single T cell receptor (beta chain) sequence. The repertoire was sequenced with immunoSEQ multiplex PCR; TCRdb's copy has only in-frame clones and lacks some. Here the sample spans 150,000 or so clones, roughly 90% being singletons. This sample's time point: baseline pretreatment blood. Treatment defined: 15 Gy SBRT to primary tumor, nephrectomy 4 weeks later. This record comes from a study of radiation and T cells in renal cell carcinoma. This CDR3 has 15 residues. CDR1 is SEHNR and CDR2 is FQNEAQ in the germline V gene (reference sequence). The germline V and J ends were trimmed by 5 bases and 7 bases, with 20 bases remaining between them.

This specimen was blood, taken from a patient whose treatment included radiotherapy and nephrectomy. The gene calls are TRBV7-9 and TRBJ1-1; possible D gene TRBD1, 5 bases. The sequence was obtained from a woman aged 70-85 years with renal cell carcinoma. The CDR3 bases are TGTGCCAGCAGCCAACCGGGGGGGGTTAGCCTTGAAGCTTTCTTT. Its protein product is CASSQPGGVSLEAFF.